These T cell receptor beta chains were read from a single sample in a study of T cell responses to AZD1222 COVID-19 vaccine. Produced via immunoSEQ multiplex PCR; TCRdb's table is partial and in-frame only. The table records about 120,000 clones, around 89% of them present only once. The sample was peripheral blood, taken 28 days after the second AZD1222 dose. The receptors originated from an adult who received the AZD1222 COVID-19 vaccine. Each CDR3 is given with its conserved first and last residue. Fields, in order: clone size, D gene, J gene, V gene, CDR3 protein, CDR3 DNA. A D gene is named only where the DNA matches it firmly. Size is stated for part of the rows, as once, few or many counts, or as a class when the clone is expanded.

>-|-|TRBJ1-5|TRBV2
CASSDVWYQPQHF
TGTGCCAGCAGTGATGTATGGTATCAGCCCCAGCATTTT
>-|-|TRBJ2-3|TRBV11-2
CASSRRTDTDTQYF
TGTGCCAGCAGCCGGCGGACTGACACAGATACGCAGTATTTT
>-|-|TRBJ2-7|TRBV7-8
CASSLYLLSEQYF
TGTGCCAGCAGCTTATATCTCCTTAGCGAGCAGTACTTC
>-|-|TRBJ2-6|TRBV5-1
CASSPSEAGANVLTF
TGCGCCAGCAGCCCAAGTGAGGCTGGGGCCAACGTCCTGACTTTC
>-|-|TRBJ1-1|TRBV2
CASNLGNTEAFF
TGTGCCAGCAACCTGGGGAACACTGAAGCTTTCTTT
>-|-|TRBJ2-2|TRBV28
CASSLFPGVNTGELFF
TGTGCCAGCAGTTTATTCCCCGGTGTGAACACCGGGGAGCTGTTTTTT
>once|-|TRBJ2-3|TRBV29-1
CSVEDLIGTSTDTQYF
TGCAGCGTTGAAGATCTTATTGGAACTAGCACAGATACGCAGTATTTT
>-|-|TRBJ1-6|TRBV7-2
CASSLASRDNSPLHF
TGTGCCAGCAGCTTAGCAAGCAGGGATAATTCACCCCTCCACTTT
>-|TRBD2|TRBJ2-7|TRBV28
CASSLGSSGRWQYF
TGTGCCAGCAGTTTAGGGTCTAGCGGGAGATGGCAGTACTTC
>-|TRBD1|TRBJ1-2|TRBV5-4
CASSLGDRTNYGYTF
TGTGCCAGCAGCTTGGGGGACAGGACTAACTATGGCTACACCTTC
>-|TRBD2|TRBJ2-1|TRBV28
CASRAGTSGVNEQFF
TGTGCCAGCAGGGCCGGGACTAGCGGGGTAAATGAGCAGTTCTTC
>-|TRBD1|TRBJ2-7|TRBV19
CASSDRTGGYEQYF
TGTGCCAGTAGTGACCGGACAGGGGGCTACGAGCAGTACTTC
>-|TRBD1|TRBJ2-7|TRBV4-2
CASSQERTGLSLSYEQYF
TGTGCCAGCAGCCAAGAAAGGACAGGCTTATCTCTATCCTACGAGCAGTACTTC
>-|-|TRBJ1-5|TRBV30
CAWSVSGKVRQHF
TGTGCCTGGAGTGTTTCAGGGAAGGTTCGCCAGCATTTT
>-|TRBD1|TRBJ1-5|TRBV2
CASSDRTGHQPQHF
TGTGCCAGCAGTGACCGGACAGGGCACCAGCCCCAGCATTTT
>-|TRBD2|TRBJ2-2|TRBV11-3
CASSLPGLAGNTGELFF
TGTGCCAGCAGCTTACCGGGACTAGCGGGAAACACCGGGGAGCTGTTTTTT
>-|-|TRBJ2-3|TRBV20-1
CSAASGGTQYF
TGCAGTGCCGCCAGCGGCGGTACGCAGTATTTT
>-|-|TRBJ1-1|TRBV19
CASSIDRVNTEAFF
TGTGCCAGTAGTATAGACAGAGTAAACACTGAAGCTTTCTTT
>-|TRBD1|TRBJ2-1|TRBV5-5
CASSLGLGQGYNEQFF
TGTGCCAGCAGCTTGGGCCTCGGACAGGGTTACAATGAGCAGTTCTTC
>-|-|TRBJ1-2|TRBV7-2
CASRPGVGAIYGYTF
TGTGCCAGCAGACCAGGGGTGGGGGCCATCTATGGCTACACCTTC
>-|TRBD2|TRBJ2-7|TRBV5-5
CASSLIGTSNHEQYF
TGTGCCAGCAGCTTAATCGGGACTAGTAACCACGAGCAGTACTTC
>-|-|TRBJ2-7|TRBV25-1
CASRGGDEQYF
TGTGCCAGCAGAGGGGGGGACGAGCAGTACTTC
>-|-|TRBJ1-2|TRBV20-1
CSANEGGYGYTF
TGCAGTGCTAATGAGGGGGGATATGGCTACACCTTC
>-|TRBD2|TRBJ2-5|TRBV7-8
CASSEAVGGETQYF
TGTGCCAGCAGCGAAGCGGTGGGGGGGGAGACCCAGTACTTC
>-|-|TRBJ2-7|TRBV27
CASSLQVSYEQYF
TGTGCCAGCAGTTTACAGGTTTCCTACGAGCAGTACTTC
>once|-|TRBJ1-1|TRBV5-1
CASSLQGPDTEAFF
TGCGCCAGCAGCTTGCAGGGGCCGGACACTGAAGCTTTCTTT
>-|-|TRBJ2-7|TRBV28
CASSLSGYEQYF
TGTGCCAGCAGTTTATCGGGCTACGAGCAGTACTTC
>-|-|TRBJ2-7|TRBV20-1
CSASSGLSYEQYF
TGCAGTGCTAGTTCGGGGCTTTCCTACGAGCAGTACTTC
>-|-|TRBJ2-7|TRBV6-5
CASSYRALDEQYF
TGTGCCAGCAGTTACAGGGCCTTAGACGAGCAGTACTTC
>few|-|TRBJ2-1|TRBV4-3
CASSRGTHREQFF
TGCGCCAGCAGCCGCGGTACCCATAGGGAGCAGTTCTTC
>-|TRBD1|TRBJ1-1|TRBV6-5
CASSRRQGSTEAFF
TGTGCCAGCAGCCGTAGACAGGGGTCCACTGAAGCTTTCTTT
>-|TRBD2|TRBJ2-1|TRBV9
CASSSGTSRSSYNEQFF
TGTGCCAGCAGCAGTGGGACTAGCAGGAGCTCCTACAATGAGCAGTTCTTC
>-|-|TRBJ2-2|TRBV5-4
CASTHMGKTGELFF
TGTGCCAGCACCCACATGGGGAAGACCGGGGAGCTGTTTTTT
>-|-|TRBJ1-1|TRBV7-6
CASSSPTGGLDTEAFF
TGTGCCAGCAGCTCCCCAACAGGTGGCCTCGACACTGAAGCTTTCTTT
>-|-|TRBJ1-1|TRBV29-1
CSVMHPSNTEAFF
TGCAGCGTTATGCACCCCAGTAACACTGAAGCTTTCTTT
>-|-|TRBJ2-3|TRBV13
CASSLGPDTQYF
TGTGCCAGCAGCTTAGGCCCAGATACGCAGTATTTT
>-|-|TRBJ2-1|TRBV5-1
CASSFQGSYNEQFF
TGCGCCAGCAGCTTTCAGGGCTCCTACAATGAGCAGTTCTTC
>-|TRBD1|TRBJ2-5|TRBV19
CASRVRDRDQETQYF
TGTGCCAGTAGGGTAAGAGACAGGGACCAAGAGACCCAGTACTTC
>-|-|TRBJ2-1|TRBV6-6
CASIGASSYNEQFF
TGTGCCAGCATAGGGGCGAGCTCCTACAATGAGCAGTTCTTC
>-|-|TRBJ2-7|TRBV20-1
CSASSGSYEQYF
TGCAGTGCTAGTTCCGGATCCTACGAGCAGTACTTC